Below, one T cell receptor (beta chain) is given with its context. In its sample, this clone was seen a few times. The antigen it recognizes is unknown. Nothing much larger sits one base from this clone, and base qualities are not available. The CDR3 regions of human TCRbeta chains were analyzed by immunosequencing. Regarding the original processing steps: Repertoire TCRs were checked for matches against a reference library of SARS-CoV-2-specific TCRs that had been generated using the MIRA antigen-specificity platform. Breadth was defined as the fraction of unique TCRs that were SARS-CoV-2-associated, and depth was defined as the fraction of total T cells that were SARS-CoV-2-associated. Using the MIRA data, each spike-specific TCR was mapped to the spike region that the TCR reacts to and placed in a CD4 or CD8 class. Log10-transformed breadth and depth values were compared by one-way ANOVA with Sidak's multiple comparisons tests. The clones in this table, taken by TCRdb from immuneACCESS, are in-frame only. Not every clone is retained; where verified, under half of the shortfall comes from an unresolved V gene, and the cause of the rest is unknown. The V and J calls and clone size come from that table; D and trimming were worked out from the DNA. The sample has fewer than 200,000 clones on record, 88% of them singletons. The top ten hold around 10% of the sample.

This sample is drawn from a study of T cell responses to AZD1222 COVID-19 vaccine (dated by TCRdb to the early 2020s). General notes on the study: A total of 233 trial participants underwent TCR sequencing, of whom 207 had received two doses of AZD1222 and 26 had received two doses of the MenACWY control vaccine. Trial participants were enrolled into age subgroups of 18-55, 56-69 and 70-plus years, which contained approximately 150, 28 and 58 TCR-sequenced participants, respectively.

Study-wide findings and limitations: CD4 TCRs associated with the vaccine covered the entire spike protein, and the dominant responses were in regions 160-218 and 743-854. Because no day 14 peak-response samples were available, the repertoires could be characterized only after the peak T cell response. Participants were mostly white British and included more females than males, and it was suggested by the authors that clonal diversity may have been underestimated. Spike-specific TCR breadth and depth rose significantly after two AZD1222 doses compared with day 0 and with MenACWY recipients. In the small 56-69-year group, the increase in depth fell short of significance, most likely because of low power. Reportedly, almost half of the unique spike-specific TCRs recognized epitopes lying outside the regions that are mutated in the B.1.351 and B.1.1.7 variants. Conclusions about previously exposed vaccinees are limited, since just six AZD1222 recipients were seropositive for SARS-CoV-2 at baseline.

For this chain, trimming is 3 bases at the V end and 9 bases at the J end, and the number of junction bases without a gene match is 5. From a lookup of the germline V gene (reference sequence), CDR1 and CDR2 are LNHDA and SQIVND. The CDR3, cysteine through phenylalanine, is 14 amino acids long. Here the CDR3 DNA is all that survives: 42 bases in frame from base 1. According to the study, the label for this sample's time point signals: about 28 days (+/-7) after the second vaccine dose. AZD1222 recipients given second doses at about 4 weeks or at about 12 weeks were pooled, since spike-specific TCR depth and breadth were not found to differ between the two schedules. Vaccinee samples were obtained from the UK trials COV001 and COV002, which included a single-blind randomized controlled phase 2/3 trial of AZD1222 (ChAdOx1 nCoV-19) in healthy adults. For TCRbeta chain sequencing, PBMC samples were collected from trial participants at day 0 and at day 28 after the second dose.

The material sequenced was peripheral blood, taken 28 days after the second AZD1222 dose. The rearranged segments are TRBV19 and TRBJ1-6; TRBD1 agrees with 7 junctional bases. The source is an adult who received the AZD1222 COVID-19 vaccine. The CDR3 corresponds to CASSMGQLLSPLHF. The DNA sequence is TGTGCCAGTAGTATGGGACAGTTGCTTTCACCCCTCCACTTT.